These 5 T cell receptor beta chains came from one sample sequenced in a study of T cell changes during pregnancy in multiple sclerosis. Some clones are missing from TCRdb's copy, which holds only in-frame ones; the method was immunoSEQ multiplex PCR. Found here are over 45,000 clones, over 80% of them singletons; the top ten hold approximately 0.91%. Source: CD4+ T cells from peripheral blood mononuclear cells, taken in the second trimester of pregnancy. These receptors all come from a female donor in good health, enrolled as a control in a pregnancy study.

The chain combines TRBV7-9 with TRBJ2-7; a weak D match, TRBD2 (6 bases). V lost 4 bases and J lost 5, with 21 bases in between. The CDR3 has 16 residues. Germline lookup yields CDR1 SEHNR and CDR2 FQNEAQ (reference sequence). The chain's CDR3 is CASSSMPGRLGHEQYF. The CDR3 bases are TGTGCCAGCAGCTCCATGCCGGGACGACTAGGGCACGAGCAGTACTTC.

This sequence joins TRBV10-3 and TRBJ2-7, with 12 bases fitting TRBD1. Germline values: CDR1 ENHRY, CDR2 SYGVKD. Germline trimming cut 0 bases from V and 3 bases from J; bases unmatched to any gene: 9. The CDR3 length is 18 residues. CDR3 sequence reads: CAISESRPGQGASYEQYF. The CDR3 DNA sequence: TGTGCCATCAGTGAGTCGAGGCCGGGACAGGGGGCAAGCTACGAGCAGTACTTC.

The chain joins TRBV19 to TRBJ2-2; TRBD2 agrees at 8 bases. Germline values: CDR1 LNHDA, CDR2 SQIVND (reference sequence). The CDR3 length is 14 residues. V dropped 4 bases and J dropped 6; count of bases not matched to a gene: 4. CDR3 nucleotides: TGTGCCAGTAGTACAGTAGCGGGATCCGGGGAGCTGTTTTTT. Its protein product is CASSTVAGSGELFF.

The chain uses TRBV9 and TRBJ2-7; 8 nucleotides align to TRBD1. After removal of 5 bases from V and 4 bases from J, the junction contained 5 bases not matched to a gene. This CDR3 has 13 amino acids. Germline CDR1 is SGDLS and CDR2 is YYNGEE. The CDR3 sequence: CASSGQGGYEQYF. The CDR3 DNA reads TGTGCCAGCAGTGGACAGGGCGGGTACGAGCAGTACTTC.

J is TRBJ1-4 and V is TRBV28; D perhaps matches TRBD1 (6 bases). Germline V CDR1 and CDR2: MDHEN, SYDVKM. V was cut by 6 bases and J by 7 bases, with 15 bases left in between. The length of the CDR3 is 14 residues. This chain's CDR3 is CASRSGGRIEKLFF. For the CDR3, the DNA is TGTGCCAGCAGATCCGGGGGGCGGATTGAAAAACTGTTTTTT.